The rows below give T cell receptor beta chains drawn from one sample of a study of control samples from healthy donors and cancer patients. Produced via immunoSEQ multiplex PCR; TCRdb's table is partial and in-frame only. The repertoire includes 90,000 to 100,000 clones, about four fifths of them detected once, and about 2% sits in the top ten. Material for sequencing was blood. The receptors come from a man in his 60s in good health. CDR3s include the opening cysteine and the closing phenylalanine or tryptophan. The D gene is left open where the match is weak. Expanded clones are given a class, and other clones once, few, many or no size at all.

TGTGCCAGCAGGGACTGGAATCAAGAGACCCAGTACTTC CASRDWNQETQYF TRBJ2-5 NA NA TRBV2
TGTGCCAGCAGCCAAGAGGCGGGGCGGGATTCCTTACGTGGTGAGCAGTTCTTC CASSQEAGRDSLRGEQFF TRBJ2-1 NA NA TRBV4-2
TGTGCCAGCAGTTTATCCCCCCCCGGACTAGCGGGGGTCGAAAACATTCAGTACTTC CASSLSPPGLAGVENIQYF TRBJ2-4 TRBD2 few TRBV27
TGTGCCAGCAGCCCTAGGGGGACTAGCGATAACACCGGGGAGCTGTTTTTT CASSPRGTSDNTGELFF TRBJ2-2 TRBD2 NA TRBV7-6
TGTGCTAGCAGCCCATCCACAGGGGAGGAGACCCAGTACTTC CASSPSTGEETQYF TRBJ2-5 TRBD1 NA TRBV7-7
TGTGCCAGCAGCTTAGGGCTTGGACTAGGGGAAGAGACCCAGTACTTC CASSLGLGLGEETQYF TRBJ2-5 TRBD2 once TRBV7-2
TGCGCCAGCAGCCCGGGGACAGTAATTCTTGGGCAATTGAACACTGAAGCTTTCTTT CASSPGTVILGQLNTEAFF TRBJ1-1 TRBD1 NA TRBV5-1
TGTGCCAGCAGACAGACGAATGAGCAGTTCTTC CASRQTNEQFF TRBJ2-1 NA few TRBV2
TGTGCCAGCACCCAGGGGGGCGGGTCCACTGAAGCTTTCTTT CASTQGGGSTEAFF TRBJ1-1 TRBD1 NA TRBV6-5
TGTGCCTGGAGTGCGGACAGTTCTGGGGCCAACGTCCTGACTTTC CAWSADSSGANVLTF TRBJ2-6 NA NA TRBV30
TGTGCCAGCTCAGCTTCAATGGGGGGCTCTGGAAACACCATATATTTT CASSASMGGSGNTIYF TRBJ1-3 NA NA TRBV18
TGTGCCAGCAGCTTAGACTGGGGTGACACAGATACGCAGTATTTT CASSLDWGDTDTQYF TRBJ2-3 NA NA TRBV7-7
TGTGCCAGCAGCAAAGAGCGGGTTTCTCGGGGACAGTTCAATGAAAAACTGTTTTTT CASSKERVSRGQFNEKLFF TRBJ1-4 NA NA TRBV21-1
TGTGCCAGCAGCCAAGTTGAGCACGAGCAGTACTTC CASSQVEHEQYF TRBJ2-7 NA NA TRBV3-1/TRBV3-2
TGTGCCAGCAGCAGTATACAGGGTACTGGAAACACCATATATTTT CASSSIQGTGNTIYF TRBJ1-3 NA NA TRBV5-4
TGTGCCAGCAGCTTAAGAGGTAGCGGAGGAGGGGAGACCCAGTACTTC CASSLRGSGGGETQYF TRBJ2-5 NA once TRBV13
TGTGCCAGCAGTACCTGGAGGGGGGACTCCTACGAGCAGTACTTC CASSTWRGDSYEQYF TRBJ2-7 NA few TRBV28
TGTGCCAGCAGTCTCCACGACCAGCCCCTCCACTTT CASSLHDQPLHF TRBJ1-6 NA few TRBV14
TGTGCCAGTAGTCGCAGGCCTAACACAGATACGCAGTATTTT CASSRRPNTDTQYF TRBJ2-3 NA NA TRBV19
TGTGCCAGCAGTTACGGGCAGGGGGCCTACGAGCAGTACTTC CASSYGQGAYEQYF TRBJ2-7 TRBD1 NA TRBV6-5
TGTGCCAGCAGCTTGGCTACACCGGGGAGGGAGCAGTACTTC CASSLATPGREQYF TRBJ2-7 NA NA TRBV5-4
TGTGCCTGGAGTTTAACTCCCGGGAGTGGGTCAGAAAAACTGTTTTTT CAWSLTPGSGSEKLFF TRBJ1-4 NA few TRBV30
TGTGCCAGCAGGCGACATCAGGAACCCCCTGAGCAGTTCTTC CASRRHQEPPEQFF TRBJ2-1 NA NA TRBV6-5
TGTGCCAGCAGGGGAGGGGGACAGACTTTGGGGTTCTTC CASRGGGQTLGFF TRBJ2-1 NA NA TRBV25-1
TGCGCCAGCAGCCAGGGTTGGGTGGGGAACACTGAAGCTTTCTTT CASSQGWVGNTEAFF TRBJ1-1 NA NA TRBV4-1
TGTGCCAGCAGTGAGGGGGGCCGGGGCACAGATACGCAGTATTTT CASSEGGRGTDTQYF TRBJ2-3 NA NA TRBV6-4
TGCGCCAGCAGCTCAAAGGTGGGGGCCGAGCAGTACTTC CASSSKVGAEQYF TRBJ2-7 NA few TRBV5-1
TGTGCCAGCAGCTCTAGACAGGGAGGCTATGGCTACACCTTC CASSSRQGGYGYTF TRBJ1-2 TRBD1 few TRBV7-9
TGTGCCCCGACAGGGCCTTATGGCTACACCTTC CAPTGPYGYTF TRBJ1-2 TRBD1 NA TRBV7-8
TGTGCCAGCAGTTACTCTCCCAGCGCCCCTGACGAGCAGTACTTC CASSYSPSAPDEQYF TRBJ2-7 NA NA TRBV6-6
TGTGCCGGCGGGACTAGCGGTAACAATGAGCAGTTCTTC CAGGTSGNNEQFF TRBJ2-1 TRBD2 NA TRBV2
TGTGCCAGCAGCTTTAAGGACGGCTATGGCTACACCTTC CASSFKDGYGYTF TRBJ1-2 NA NA TRBV7-3
TGTGCCAGCAGCTCGGGACGAGCATCGCTTGGGGCCAACGTCCTGACTTTC CASSSGRASLGANVLTF TRBJ2-6 NA NA TRBV5-8
TGTGCCAGCAGCTTCAGAACCGGGGAGCTGTTTTTT CASSFRTGELFF TRBJ2-2 NA few TRBV7-9
TGTGCCAGCAGTTCCGATTTGAACACTGAAGCTTTCTTT CASSSDLNTEAFF TRBJ1-1 NA NA TRBV5-5
TGTGCCAGCCAGGACACTCCCCCGTCCGAGACCCAGTACTTC CASQDTPPSETQYF TRBJ2-5 NA NA TRBV2
TGTGCCAGCAGCCACTGGGGGGGCGCAGCTTTCTTT CASSHWGGAAFF TRBJ1-1 NA NA TRBV14
TGTGCCAGTAGTCGTCCGCAGGGTTCCCGAGTAAATCAGCCCCAGCATTTT CASSRPQGSRVNQPQHF TRBJ1-5 NA NA TRBV19
TGTGCCTGGAGTGTACAGGGGAAGAACACTGAAGCTTTCTTT CAWSVQGKNTEAFF TRBJ1-1 TRBD1 NA TRBV30
TGTGCCATCCGAGGGGCCGTCAACAACGAGCAGTACTTC CAIRGAVNNEQYF TRBJ2-7 NA once TRBV27
TGTGCCAGCAGTGTGACAGGGGTAGAGACCCAGTACTTC CASSVTGVETQYF TRBJ2-5 TRBD1 once TRBV12-3/TRBV12-4
TGCGCCAGCAGCGTTGGACAGGGAATGAACACTGAAGCTTTCTTT CASSVGQGMNTEAFF TRBJ1-1 TRBD1 NA TRBV5-1
TGTGCCAGCAGCCACTGGACCCTTCCGGCAGACACCATATATTTT CASSHWTLPADTIYF TRBJ1-3 NA NA TRBV5-4
TGTGCCATCAGTGGGACGGGGGCAGGAGATACGCAGTATTTT CAISGTGAGDTQYF TRBJ2-3 NA NA TRBV10-3
TGTGCCATCAGTGTTGACGGAGTGAACACTGAAGCTTTCTTT CAISVDGVNTEAFF TRBJ1-1 NA NA TRBV10-3
TGTGCCACCAGTGATGCGGGACCGCCCCACACCGGGGAGCTGTTTTTT CATSDAGPPHTGELFF TRBJ2-2 NA NA TRBV24-1
TGTGCCAGCAGCCTTAGACTAGGCAATCAGCCCCAGCATTTT CASSLRLGNQPQHF TRBJ1-5 NA NA TRBV6-6
TGTGCCAGTAGCGCGCGGGGGCTCGCGGCGGCTTTCTTT CASSARGLAAAFF TRBJ1-1 NA few TRBV19
TGTGCCAGCAGTTTCCCCCCAGGGGACAGGGGAAACAATCAGCCCCAGCATTTT CASSFPPGDRGNNQPQHF TRBJ1-5 TRBD1 NA TRBV28
TGTGCCAGCAGCCGCGGAGCGGGAGCCTCCTACAATGAGCAGTTCTTC CASSRGAGASYNEQFF TRBJ2-1 TRBD2 NA TRBV27
TGTGCCAGCAGCCTAATTCTTGAGCAGTTCTTC CASSLILEQFF TRBJ2-1 NA NA TRBV12-3/TRBV12-4
TGTGCCAGCAGGTCGACGGGCTCCTACGAGCAGTACTTC CASRSTGSYEQYF TRBJ2-7 NA NA TRBV28
TGCAGTGCGGGGAGAGGGGAGACCCAGTACTTC CSAGRGETQYF TRBJ2-5 NA NA TRBV20-1
TGCGCCAGCAGCTTGGAACACAGACCCAATGAGCAGTTCTTC CASSLEHRPNEQFF TRBJ2-1 NA NA TRBV5-1
TGTGCCAGCAGCCAAGTGCAAGAGACCCAGTACTTC CASSQVQETQYF TRBJ2-5 NA NA TRBV3-1/TRBV3-2
TGTGCCACCAGTGACTCGACAGGGGACAGCTACAATGAGCAGTTCTTC CATSDSTGDSYNEQFF TRBJ2-1 TRBD1 NA TRBV24-1
TGTGCCAGCAGCTTAGAGAATCGGAGGGCCCCTTGGAGAGAGACCCAGTACTTC CASSLENRRAPWRETQYF TRBJ2-5 NA NA TRBV11-2
TGTGCCAGCAGCCGGGACAGATACAATGAGCAGTTCTTC CASSRDRYNEQFF TRBJ2-1 TRBD1 NA TRBV7-9
TGTGCCAGCAGTGAAGTCGTCAGTGCTAGGTACACCTTC CASSEVVSARYTF TRBJ1-2 NA NA TRBV6-1